This TCR beta chain was identified during a study of blood T cell repertoires in COVID-19. Overall study context: Acute and convalescent COVID-19 samples came from the United States, Italy and Spain. In each case, the material was cDNA or gDNA derived from T cells, B-cell-depleted T cells, or PBMCs.

The V gene's germline CDR1 is DFQATT and CDR2 SNEGSKA (reference sequence). The CDR3 is 11 amino acids. This clone was seen a few times. The authors' processing: The authors estimated nucleated cell counts from reference gene primer amplification. Profiled with immunoSEQ multiplex PCR; TCRdb holds only in-frame clones, not every one. The V and J calls and the clone size are those of that table, but D and trimming were determined from the DNA. The sample records about 150,000 clones, almost 85% being singletons. The V and J genes are TRBV20-1 and TRBJ1-5; no reliable D call. This receptor was identified in a man aged 18 to 35 with active or convalescent COVID-19. Sequencing was done on a sample of peripheral blood. The CDR3 spells CSSGYNQPQHF. In DNA form, the CDR3 reads TGCAGCAGCGGATACAATCAGCCCCAGCATTTT.